This T cell receptor beta chain was profiled in a study of blood T cell repertoires in COVID-19. Across the whole study: The cDNA or gDNA used as material had been derived from T cells, B-cell-depleted T cells, or PBMCs.

The assay was immunoSEQ multiplex PCR, and TCRdb's table has in-frame clones only and misses some. The table includes about 33,000 clones, approximately 72% detected once. Between the trimmed V and J ends, which lost 8 bases and 0 bases, there was a span of 7 bases. The CDR3 is 12 residues long. Germline V gene sequence: CDR1 MNHEY, CDR2 SVGAGI. The J gene is TRBJ2-5, the V gene TRBV6-5; no clear D. The source of this sequence is a man older than 75 with acute or convalescent COVID-19. The sequenced sample was peripheral blood. This CDR3 is CASSGHQETQYF. The DNA for the CDR3 is TGTGCCAGCTCAGGCCACCAAGAGACCCAGTACTTC.